Following are 23 T cell receptor beta chains from one sample sequenced in a study of CD8 T cells in ankylosing spondylitis. TCRdb re-analysed the 5' RACE reads in MiXCR, keeping a single row per CDR3 protein. The repertoire holds just over 350,000 distinct CDR3 sequences, 20% to 25% seen once, with around 13% in the top ten. The specimen sequenced was blood, either unsorted or a sorted T cell fraction (not recorded which). The receptors were sampled from a male donor with ankylosing spondylitis or in good health (not recorded which).

This clonotype was picked up a small number of times. The chain uses TRBV28 and TRBJ2-6, with no clear D. The V gene lost 1 base and the J gene lost 0 bases, with 7 bases spanning the gap. This CDR3 comprises 16 residues. Germline V CDR1 and CDR2: MDHEN, SYDVKM. CDR3 protein: CASSLYASSGANVLTF. CDR3 nucleotides: TGTGCCAGCAGTTTATACGCTAGCTCTGGGGCCAACGTCCTGACTTTC. The full variable domain, rest sourced from reference TRBV28 and TRBJ2-6, is DVKVTQSSRYLVKRTGEKVFLECVQDMDHENMFWYRQDPGLGLRLIYFSYDVKMKEKGDIPEGYSVSREKKERFSLILESASTNQTSMYLCASSLYASSGANVLTFGAGSRLTVL.

This clonotype came up a few times. The rearrangement links TRBV6-5 to TRBJ2-1; D not resolved. Germline values: CDR1 MNHEY, CDR2 SVGAGI. The V gene lost 2 bases and the J gene lost 3 bases, with 11 bases spanning the gap. There are 15 residues in the CDR3. CDR3 bases: TGTGCCAGCAGTTACGGGCTCCCCGACTACAATGAGCAGTTCTTC. Translated, it gives CASSYGLPDYNEQFF.

This clonotype was counted a few times. CDR3 loop: CASSSGTFAGGAGEQFF. The CDR3, as DNA: TGTGCCAGCAGTTCCGGTACGTTTGCCGGGGGGGCCGGTGAGCAGTTCTTC. V usage is TRBV27 and J usage is TRBJ2-1; 8 bases align to TRBD2. The V gene end was trimmed by 4 bases and the J gene end by 9 bases; junction bases not matched to a gene: 17. CDR1 is MNHEY, CDR2 SMNVEV, per germline (reference sequence). This CDR3 comprises 17 residues.

V gene TRBV6-1 combines with J gene TRBJ2-2, with D tentatively TRBD1 (5 bases). The CDR3 length is 16 residues. The germline V and J ends were trimmed by 6 bases and 0 bases, with 14 bases remaining between them. CDR1 MNHNS and CDR2 SASEGT come from the germline V gene. The CDR3 nucleotides are TGTGCCAGCAGCCCCGCCCCAGGGACGAACACCGGGGAGCTGTTTTTT. Protein product: CASSPAPGTNTGELFF.

This chain connects TRBV20-1 to TRBJ2-1; TRBD2 aligns across 7 bases. The germline V gene encodes CDR1 DFQATT and CDR2 SNEGSKA (reference sequence). With 3 bases clipped from V and 9 bases from J, the junction kept 2 bases outside the gene matches. There are 11 residues in the CDR3. The CDR3 coding sequence is TGCAGTGCTAGGGGGGGGGGTGAGCAGTTCTTC. This codes for CSARGGGEQFF.

This clonotype has only a few counts. This sequence joins TRBV7-9 and TRBJ2-1, with TRBD1 as a possible D gene (5 bases). Germline CDR1 and CDR2: SEHNR and FQNEAQ (reference sequence). V shed 0 bases and J shed 9 bases, with 12 bases lying between them. The CDR3 extends over 14 amino acids. The CDR3 sequence: CASSLAYTGVEQFF. The CDR3 region has the DNA TGTGCCAGCAGCTTAGCGTACACAGGCGTTGAGCAGTTCTTC.

The chain uses TRBV7-8 and TRBJ1-1; D perhaps matches TRBD1 (5 bases). Trimming shortened V by 1 base and J by 6 bases, and 12 bases separated the two germline ends. The CDR3 contains 14 residues. Germline lookup yields CDR1 SGHVS and CDR2 FQNEAQ. The CDR3 protein is CASSLVLAGAEAFF. Written as DNA, the CDR3 is TGTGCCAGCAGCTTAGTCCTGGCGGGGGCTGAAGCTTTCTTT.

V and J are TRBV4-2 and TRBJ2-2, with 13 bases identical to TRBD2. The trim removed 4 bases at V and 4 bases at J, leaving 12 bases unmatched. Germline values: CDR1 LGHNA, CDR2 YNFKEQ. This CDR3 is built from 19 residues. DNA of the CDR3: TGTGCCAGCAGCCTAGATACCACTAGCGGGGGGGCCCCCACCGGGGAGCTGTTTTTT. Amino acid sequence: CASSLDTTSGGAPTGELFF.

J is TRBJ2-5 and V is TRBV4-1; 8 nucleotides line up with TRBD2. Germline trimming cut 0 bases from V and 2 bases from J; bases unmatched to any gene: 8. The germline V gene encodes CDR1 MGHRA and CDR2 YSYEKL. The CDR3 has 17 amino acids. Written as DNA, the CDR3 is TGCGCCAGCAGCCAAGATTCGGCGGGGGGTGATCAAGAGACCCAGTACTTC. It encodes CASSQDSAGGDQETQYF.

This chain joins TRBV2 and TRBJ2-7, with a tentative D call TRBD1 (6 bases). Germline CDR1 reads SNHLY; CDR2 reads FYNNEI. CDR3 length equals 15 residues. The V and J ends lost 6 bases and 4 bases respectively, with 19 bases between them. The chain's CDR3 is CASSEAPTGWYEQYF. Written as DNA, the CDR3 is TGTGCCAGCAGCGAGGCTCCAACAGGGTGGTACGAGCAGTACTTC.

The chain recombines TRBV2 with TRBJ2-7; D is possibly TRBD1 (6 bases). Germline CDR1 SNHLY, CDR2 FYNNEI. The CDR3 length is 15 residues. Trimming took 6 bases from V and 2 from J, leaving 17 bases between them. The CDR3 region is CASSAGQPMTYEQYF. The DNA of the CDR3 is TGTGCCAGCAGCGCCGGACAGCCTATGACCTACGAGCAGTACTTC.

The rearrangement uses TRBV5-4 and TRBJ2-3; TRBD1 matches at 9 bases. Germline values: CDR1 SGHNT, CDR2 YYREEE (reference sequence). V shed 0 bases and J 4 bases; nucleotides not matched to a gene: 6. This CDR3 has 16 amino acids. Written as DNA, the CDR3 is TGTGCCAGCAGCTTGGTAGGACAGGGGCTACCAGATACGCAGTATTTT. Translation gives CASSLVGQGLPDTQYF.

A single count supports this clonotype. V usage is TRBV7-2 and J usage is TRBJ2-5; weak D call: TRBD2 (6 bases). CDR3 size: 15 residues. V lost 0 bases, J lost 9 bases, and 17 bases lay in between. Germline loops: CDR1 SGHTA, CDR2 FQGNSA. DNA of the CDR3: TGTGCCAGCAGCTTAGCCCCCTGGGACTCCTTGGCCCAGTACTTC. Its translation is CASSLAPWDSLAQYF.

This clonotype has a handful of counts. V and J are TRBV6-5 and TRBJ2-2; no reliable D call. Deletions cut 1 base from V and 2 bases from J, with 8 bases between. CDR3 length: 15 amino acids. From germline, CDR1 is MNHEY and CDR2 SVGAGI. The CDR3 loop is CASSYFLGNTGELFF. The CDR3 DNA reads as TGTGCCAGCAGTTACTTTCTGGGAAACACCGGGGAGCTGTTTTTT.

This clonotype was seen a handful of times. The rearrangement joins TRBV15 to TRBJ1-1; D possibly corresponds to TRBD1 (5 bases). The V gene's germline CDR1 is LNHNV and CDR2 YYDKDF (reference sequence). V lost 1 base, J lost 7 bases, and 16 bases lay in between. CDR3 length: 15 amino acids. The CDR3 coding sequence is TGTGCCACCAGCAGAGCCCCGGGGGGAACGGTTGAAGCTTTCTTT. It is translated as CATSRAPGGTVEAFF.

This chain joins TRBV6-1 and TRBJ1-5, with TRBD1 matching 7 bases. Trimming cost V 8 bases and J 1 base; bases outside gene matches: 5. Germline loops: CDR1 MNHNS, CDR2 SASEGT. CDR3 length: 14 residues. CDR3 sequence (DNA): TGTGCCAGCGGGACAGCGGGGAGCAATCAGCCCCAGCATTTT. This gives the protein CASGTAGSNQPQHF.

This clonotype was observed a few times. This chain uses TRBV7-9 with TRBJ2-2, with D possibly called TRBD1 or TRBD2 (5 bases each). V was shortened by 5 bases and J by 4 bases, with 14 bases between the two germline ends. This CDR3 comprises 15 residues. CDR1 and CDR2 from the germline V gene are SEHNR and FQNEAQ (reference sequence). CDR3: CASSPGTAPTGELFF. The CDR3 bases are TGTGCCAGCAGCCCCGGGACCGCCCCCACCGGGGAGCTGTTTTTT.

J is TRBJ1-2 and V is TRBV9; D is uncertain. The CDR3 is made up of 11 amino acids. V dropped 7 bases and J dropped 5 bases, with 9 bases sitting between them. The germline V gene encodes CDR1 SGDLS and CDR2 YYNGEE. The CDR3 region has the DNA TGTGCCAGCCGTGGGGATTATGGCTACACCTTC. This encodes CASRGDYGYTF.

This clonotype was observed a handful of times. The chain is built from TRBV4-1 and TRBJ2-7; D perhaps matches TRBD1 (5 bases). The germline V gene has CDR1 MGHRA and CDR2 YSYEKL. V lost 0 bases, J lost 3 bases, and 12 bases lay in between. This CDR3 has 15 residues. CDR3 in DNA: TGCGCCAGCAGCCAAGATCCAGGGATAGGCTACGAGCAGTACTTC. This sequence encodes CASSQDPGIGYEQYF.

The sample holds a few counts of this clonotype. One base away lies a much larger clone, so this may be a sequencing read error. The chain joins TRBV11-2 to TRBJ2-3; D is uncertain. This CDR3 comprises 11 residues. The ends were cut back, 0 bases at V and 5 bases at J, with 0 bases in the middle. Germline values: CDR1 SGHAT, CDR2 FQNNGV. CDR3 DNA: TGTGCCAGCAGCTTAGAAGATACGCAGTATTTT. This sequence encodes CASSLEDTQYF.

This clonotype was detected only a few times. J is TRBJ2-7 and V is TRBV6-5; perhaps TRBD1 as D (6 bases). The V end was cut by 0 bases, the J end by 4 bases, with 10 bases between. The CDR3 extends over 14 amino acids. The germline V gene encodes CDR1 MNHEY and CDR2 SVGAGI. CDR3 DNA sequence: TGTGCCAGCAGTTACTCTGCCAGGGGTTACGAGCAGTACTTC. It specifies CASSYSARGYEQYF.

This sequence joins TRBV5-1 and TRBJ1-1, with a possible D match to TRBD1 (5 bases). The CDR3 loop spans 14 amino acids. Per the germline V gene, CDR1 is SGHRS and CDR2 is YFSETQ. V was trimmed by 3 bases and J by 1 base, leaving 10 bases between them. This chain's CDR3 is CASSSGRSNTEAFF. CDR3 nucleotides: TGCGCCAGCAGCTCGGGACGGTCGAACACTGAAGCTTTCTTT.

The rearrangement links TRBV2 to TRBJ2-7; D is perhaps TRBD1 or TRBD2 (5 bases each). Trimming cost V 3 bases and J 2 bases, with 11 bases left between them. Germline V gene sequence: CDR1 SNHLY, CDR2 FYNNEI. The CDR3 contains 14 residues. For the CDR3, the DNA is TGTGCCAGCAGTGACCCCGGGGCCACCTACGAGCAGTACTTC. Amino acid sequence: CASSDPGATYEQYF.